The following is a TCR beta chain sequence with its context. Its antigen is not identified. Measured with immunoSEQ multiplex PCR; TCRdb has only the in-frame clones, and not every one. This table holds 70,000 or so clones, 88% found once. This record comes from a study of T cell responses to AZD1222 COVID-19 vaccine. Study in general: Pooled in the analysis were second doses at about 4 or about 12 weeks. Notes on the study in general: Clonal diversity may have been underestimated, and the donors were mostly white British, with more females than males. Receipt of two AZD1222 doses was followed by a rise in Spike-specific TCR breadth and depth. Every sample of the repertoires postdated the peak T cell response.

The CDR3 has 15 amino acids. Unmatched junction bases numbered 6, after V lost 1 base and J lost 7 bases. Germline V gives CDR1 LGHNA, CDR2 YNFKEQ. The specimen was peripheral blood, collected on day 0 of AZD1222 vaccination. This rearrangement joins TRBV4-2 to TRBJ1-5, with TRBD1 matching over 8 bases. The source is an adult in good health. This CDR3 reads CASSQVSGGRQPQHF. The CDR3 nucleotides read TGTGCCAGCAGCCAAGTATCAGGGGGCCGACAGCCCCAGCATTTT.